The sequence of this T cell receptor beta chain was determined in a study of post-analysis software for immune sequencing data. Study context: The courses of disease that were included comprised relapsing-remitting, secondary progressive and progressive-relapsing multiple sclerosis.

Trimming cost V 5 bases and J 7 bases, with 11 bases left between them. CDR3 size: 13 residues. Notes on this clonotype: Its antigen is still unknown.

Presence of unique molecular identifiers characterized the TCR beta cDNA libraries. MiXCR was run by TCRdb on the PCR reads, yielding one entry per CDR3 protein. Of roughly 400,000 distinct CDR3 sequences listed, 39% are singletons. General study results and limits: With TRBV5-6, TRBV5-1 and TRBV20-1 included, about five TRBV segments were more frequent in patients than in controls. Batch-matched samples strongly co-clustered by F measure.

Sequenced input: blood. The rearrangement uses TRBV12-3 or TRBV12-4 and TRBJ2-2; D unclear. This TCR derives from a girl aged 2 to 10 with multiple sclerosis. The chain's CDR3 is CASSPQRGGELFF. The CDR3 bases are TGTGCCAGCAGTCCACAACGTGGCGGGGAGCTGTTTTTT.